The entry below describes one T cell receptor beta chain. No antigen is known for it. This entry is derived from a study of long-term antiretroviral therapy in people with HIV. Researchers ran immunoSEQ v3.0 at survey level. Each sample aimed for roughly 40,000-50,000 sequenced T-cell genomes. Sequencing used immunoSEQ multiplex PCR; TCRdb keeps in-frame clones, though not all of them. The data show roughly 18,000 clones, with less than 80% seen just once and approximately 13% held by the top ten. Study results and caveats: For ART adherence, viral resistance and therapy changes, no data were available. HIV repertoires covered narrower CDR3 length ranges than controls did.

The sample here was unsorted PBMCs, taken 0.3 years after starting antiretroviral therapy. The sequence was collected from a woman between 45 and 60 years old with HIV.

The chain's CDR3 is CAWSGGTVLLKETQYF. CDR3 nucleotide sequence: TGTGCCTGGAGTGGGGGGACAGTTCTATTAAAAGAGACCCAGTACTTC. The chain is built from TRBV30 and TRBJ2-5, with 7 bases matching TRBD1. Trimming at V came to 1 base and at J to 3 bases, leaving 11 bases not matched to a gene. This CDR3 contains 16 residues. The V gene's germline CDR1 is GTSNPN and CDR2 SVGIG (reference sequence).